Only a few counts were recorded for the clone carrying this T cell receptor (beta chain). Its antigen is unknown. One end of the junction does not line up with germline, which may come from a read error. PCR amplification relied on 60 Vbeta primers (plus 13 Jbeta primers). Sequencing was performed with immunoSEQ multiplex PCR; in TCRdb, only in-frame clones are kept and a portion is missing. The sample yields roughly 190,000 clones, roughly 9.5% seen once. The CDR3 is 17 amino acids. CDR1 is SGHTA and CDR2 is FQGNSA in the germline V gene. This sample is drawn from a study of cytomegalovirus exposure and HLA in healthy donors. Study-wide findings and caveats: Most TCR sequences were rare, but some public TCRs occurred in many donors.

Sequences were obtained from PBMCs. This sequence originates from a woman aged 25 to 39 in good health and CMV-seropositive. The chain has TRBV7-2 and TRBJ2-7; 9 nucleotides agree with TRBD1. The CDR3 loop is CASSSSEYPGQGHEKYF. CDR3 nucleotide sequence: TGTGCCAGCAGCTCTAGTGAGTACCCGGGACAGGGCCACGAGAAGTACTTT.